This T cell receptor beta chain was recovered during a study of response to subunit inactivated influenza vaccine. Study observations and caveats: Seasonal influenza vaccination, on each occasion, was suggested by the authors to recruit few new T cells.

Each CDR3 protein is one row after TCRdb ran MiXCR on the RT-PCR reads. The profile covers roughly 520,000 distinct CDR3 sequences, with around 25% appearing a single time and around 2% taken by the ten largest. A remark on this clonotype: What it binds is not known.

Germline assignment: CDR1 SGHDN and CDR2 FVKESK. Deletions cut 1 base from V and 8 bases from J, with 18 bases between. The CDR3 has 16 residues. The input for sequencing was CD4+ T cells sorted from PBMCs, taken roughly 5 days after vaccination. The receptor comes from a man aged 50-59 years who received an inactivated influenza vaccine. The chain uses TRBV14 and TRBJ2-1, with no clear D. The chain's CDR3 is CASSQGLYGFVDEQFF. The CDR3 region has the DNA TGTGCCAGCAGCCAAGGCCTTTACGGCTTCGTAGATGAGCAGTTCTTC. Combining the CDR3 with reference TRBV14 and TRBJ2-1 gives the whole variable domain EAGVTQFPSHSVIEKGQTVTLRCDPISGHDNLYWYRRVMGKEIKFLLHFVKESKQDESGMPNNRFLAERTGGTYSTLKVQPAELEDSGVYFCASSQGLYGFVDEQFFGPGTRLTVL.